This section outlines one T cell receptor beta chain sequence together with its context. Sequencing was performed with immunoSEQ multiplex PCR; in TCRdb, only in-frame clones are kept and a portion is missing. The data contain around 47,000 clones, roughly 89% of them singletons. This record belongs to a study of blood T cell repertoires in COVID-19. The wider study: COVID-19 samples collected from the United States, Italy and Spain covered acute and convalescent phases.

J gave up 10 bases and V 4 bases, and 8 bases lay outside the gene matches. The germline gives CDR1 MNHEY, CDR2 SMNVEV (reference sequence). This CDR3 region has 13 residues. V usage is TRBV27 and J usage is TRBJ1-1, with TRBD1 matching over 8 bases. The source material was peripheral blood. The receptor was derived from a man older than 75 with active or convalescent COVID-19. CDR3 residues: CASSSRDRGRAFF. The CDR3 DNA reads as TGTGCCAGCAGTTCTCGTGACAGGGGCAGAGCTTTCTTT.